Presented here are 20 T cell receptor beta chains from one specimen sequenced in a study of Ad26.COV2.S vaccination and SARS-CoV-2 variants. TCRdb keeps only in-frame clones here, not all; method: immunoSEQ multiplex PCR. The table has 350,000 to 550,000 clones, nearly 90% seen once. Treatment given: around 19 received Ad26.COV2.S at low or high dose, single or two shots; about five received placebo; per-sample allocation not given. Sampling took place 63 days after the first vaccine or placebo injection. The specimen was peripheral blood, collected in a trial of Ad26.COV2.S vaccine versus placebo. These receptors were obtained from a person between 18 and 65 years old who received the Ad26.COV2.S COVID-19 vaccine or a placebo.

This rearrangement joins TRBV9 to TRBJ1-2; no clear D. This CDR3 contains 12 residues. V was pared by 3 bases and J by 4 bases, with 7 bases between. Germline V gene sequence: CDR1 SGDLS, CDR2 YYNGEE. The CDR3 here is CASSDSTYGYTF. CDR3 in DNA: TGTGCCAGCAGCGACAGTACCTATGGCTACACCTTC. The entire variable domain, with the rest obtained from reference TRBV9 and TRBJ1-2, is as follows: DSGVTQTPKHLITATGQRVTLRCSPRSGDLSVYWYQQSLDQGLQFLIQYYNGEERAKGNILERFSAQQFPDLHSELNLSSLELGDSALYFCASSDSTYGYTFGSGTRLTVV.

CDR3 bases: TGTGCCACCCTCTACCTTGACGAAAAACTGTTTTTT. The encoded protein is CATLYLDEKLFF. The chain links TRBV24-1 to TRBJ1-4, with D unclear. V was shortened by 9 bases and J by 8 bases, with 12 bases between the two germline ends. The CDR3 covers 12 residues. Germline V lookup: CDR1 KGHDR, CDR2 SFDVKD.

The V and J genes are TRBV5-4 and TRBJ1-1, with D unclear. The V gene lost 4 bases and the J gene lost 0 bases, with 10 bases spanning the gap. The CDR3 totals 14 residues. Looked up from germline, CDR1 is SGHNT and CDR2 is YYREEE (reference sequence). CDR3 bases: TGTGCCAGCAGCAGTCAGGCGGTGAACACTGAAGCTTTCTTT. Its translation: CASSSQAVNTEAFF.

The chain joins TRBV28 to TRBJ1-1; maybe TRBD1 (5 bases). From germline, CDR1 is MDHEN and CDR2 SYDVKM. V was shortened by 5 bases and J by 3 bases, with 13 bases between the two germline ends. The CDR3 is made up of 14 amino acids. Here the CDR3 DNA reads TGTGCCAGCAGTGGTTTTCTGGGGGACACTGAAGCTTTCTTT. Its translation is CASSGFLGDTEAFF.

The V and J genes are TRBV10-3 and TRBJ1-2, with D maybe TRBD1 (5 bases). The CDR3 runs to 11 residues. Trimming shortened V by 11 bases and J by 4 bases, and 11 bases separated the two germline ends. Germline V gene lookup returns CDR1 ENHRY and CDR2 SYGVKD. For the CDR3, the DNA is TGTGCCGCCAGGGTAGGCTATGGCTACACCTTC. Translated, it gives CAARVGYGYTF.

The chain recombines TRBV6-5 with TRBJ2-7, with D perhaps TRBD2 (6 bases). CDR3 length: 15 residues. The V gene lost 6 bases and the J gene lost 4 bases, with 19 bases spanning the gap. Germline V lookup: CDR1 MNHEY, CDR2 SVGAGI. The CDR3 loop reads CASSGGPGILYEQYV. CDR3 DNA: TGTGCCAGCAGCGGGGGACCGGGCATTTTGTACGAGCAGTACGTC.

The V gene is TRBV9, the J gene TRBJ1-3, with D possibly matching TRBD1 (5 bases). Germline CDR1 and CDR2: SGDLS and YYNGEE. V lost 0 bases and J lost 0, with 13 bases in between. The CDR3 sequence is 17 residues long. The CDR3 loop is CASSVEWGPRSGNTIYF. CDR3 nucleotide sequence: TGTGCCAGCAGCGTAGAATGGGGACCCCGCTCTGGAAACACCATATATTTT.

The rearrangement uses TRBV2 and TRBJ2-4, with 9 bases matching TRBD1. J was trimmed by 7 bases and V by 6 bases; bases with no gene match: 10. CDR3 size: 15 residues. CDR1 and CDR2 from the germline V gene are SNHLY and FYNNEI. The CDR3 DNA is TGTGCCAGCAGCGTGACAGGGGGAAGGCCTAACATTCAGTACTTC. This codes for CASSVTGGRPNIQYF.

This chain uses TRBV7-6 with TRBJ1-1, with D perhaps matching TRBD1 (5 bases). Germline lookup yields CDR1 SGHVS and CDR2 FNYEAQ. Trimming cost V 4 bases and J 1 base, with 10 bases left between them. The CDR3 loop spans 14 amino acids. The CDR3 DNA reads TGTGCCAGCAGCTCCAGACAGACGAACACTGAAGCTTTCTTT. Protein product: CASSSRQTNTEAFF.

In its sample, this clone was seen a few times. The chain is built from TRBV6-5 and TRBJ2-5; the D gene is possibly TRBD2 (6 bases). V lost 5 bases, J lost 5 bases, and 12 bases lay in between. CDR1 is MNHEY and CDR2 is SVGAGI in the germline V gene. The CDR3 covers 13 residues. The CDR3 protein is CASSKPGLETQYF. The CDR3 DNA reads as TGTGCCAGCAGTAAACCGGGACTGGAGACCCAGTACTTC.

The genes are TRBV18 and TRBJ1-4; TRBD1 aligns across 8 bases. J lost 5 bases, V lost 2 bases, and 7 bases had no gene match. Germline V gene lookup returns CDR1 KGHSH and CDR2 LQKENI. The CDR3 length is 16 residues. The CDR3 nucleotides read TGTGCCAGCTCACCAACAAGGGGACAGGAAAATGAAAAACTGTTTTTT. Its translation: CASSPTRGQENEKLFF.

Of note for this clone: Other DNA sequences within the sample encode an identical CDR3. The chain has TRBV27 and TRBJ1-1; D is undetermined. The germline V gene encodes CDR1 MNHEY and CDR2 SMNVEV (reference sequence). V lost 6 bases to trimming and J lost 0 bases, with 11 bases between them. The CDR3 has 14 residues. CDR3 sequence: CASSLGTVNTEAFF. Written as DNA, the CDR3 is TGTGCCAGCAGCCTAGGCACCGTGAACACTGAAGCTTTCTTT.

CDR3 sequence (DNA): TGTGCCAGCAGTTTCGTCAGGGGGTCCTACGAGCAGTACTTC. Its protein is CASSFVRGSYEQYF. The chain couples TRBV27 to TRBJ2-7; 7 bases fit TRBD1. CDR1 is MNHEY and CDR2 is SMNVEV in the germline V gene (reference sequence). The CDR3 extends over 14 amino acids. The J segment lost 1 base and the V segment lost 3 bases, leaving 3 bases of the junction unmatched.

This chain links TRBV6-5 with TRBJ1-2; 9 bases agree with TRBD1. CDR1 is MNHEY, CDR2 SVGAGI, per germline. The CDR3 is 14 amino acids. Trimming removed 6 bases from V and 2 bases from J; junction bases left unmatched: 4. As DNA, the CDR3 is TGTGCCAGCAGGGTGACAGGGGGAAACTATGGCTACACCTTC. Its translation is CASRVTGGNYGYTF.

This clone was detected only once. The chain couples TRBV6-5 to TRBJ1-2; no reliable D call. V lost 0 bases to trimming and J lost 4 bases, with 6 bases between them. The germline CDR1 and CDR2 sequences are MNHEY and SVGAGI. The CDR3 totals 13 residues. CDR3 loop: CASSYSRIYGYTF. In DNA, the CDR3 is TGTGCCAGCAGTTACTCGCGGATCTATGGCTACACCTTC.

As for this clone: Other DNA sequences from this sample encode an identical CDR3 as well. The rearrangement joins TRBV24-1 to TRBJ2-2, with D unresolved. Germline V gives CDR1 KGHDR, CDR2 SFDVKD. V was clipped by 2 bases and J by 4 bases, with 4 bases between them. This CDR3 contains 13 residues. The CDR3 nucleotides read TGTGCCACCAGTGATTACGGCACCGGGGAGCTGTTTTTT. Translation gives CATSDYGTGELFF.

This chain links TRBV28 with TRBJ1-6; the D gene is possibly TRBD1 (6 bases). The CDR3 length is 16 residues. Per the germline V gene, CDR1 is MDHEN and CDR2 is SYDVKM. The germline V and J ends were trimmed by 7 bases and 8 bases, with 21 bases remaining between them. CDR3: CASTIQLWGRDSPLHF. As DNA, the CDR3 is TGTGCCAGCACAATCCAGTTGTGGGGGCGCGATTCACCCCTCCACTTT.

This sequence joins TRBV7-6 and TRBJ2-5; TRBD1 might be the D (5 bases). The CDR3 runs 14 residues. Germline V gives CDR1 SGHVS, CDR2 FNYEAQ. Trimming shortened V by 3 bases and J by 5 bases, and 13 bases separated the two germline ends. This chain's CDR3 is CASSFLDKDETQYF. The CDR3 DNA sequence: TGTGCCAGCAGCTTCCTGGACAAGGATGAGACCCAGTACTTC.

On this clone: Other DNA variants within this sample encode the same CDR3. The chain uses TRBV6-5 and TRBJ2-5; 9 nucleotides line up with TRBD1. V was pared by 6 bases and J by 4 bases, with 6 bases of the junction left unmatched. Per germline, CDR1 MNHEY and CDR2 SVGAGI. This CDR3 has 14 residues. The CDR3: CASSPGQGRETQYF. CDR3 coding DNA: TGTGCCAGCAGCCCCGGACAGGGGAGAGAGACCCAGTACTTC.

This chain links TRBV11-3 with TRBJ1-4, with unresolved D. The CDR3 has 15 residues. Per the germline V gene, CDR1 is SGHNT and CDR2 is YENEEA. With 5 bases removed from V and 4 bases from J, the gap between germline ends came to 14 bases. CDR3 protein: CASSKDAPRNEKLFF. In DNA, the CDR3 is TGTGCCAGCAGCAAAGACGCACCACGTAATGAAAAACTGTTTTTT.